The 22 T cell receptor beta chains below come from one sample, sequenced in a study of T cell repertoires in cytomegalovirus infection. From the reads, TCRdb called clonotypes with MiXCR, one entry per CDR3 protein. The sample records some 560,000 distinct CDR3 sequences, roughly 43% being singletons. For these receptors, no antigen is known. Sequenced here: cultured PBMCs, sampled from culture after CMV antigen stimulation. Source of these receptors: a human donor in good health (CMV status not recorded). Some clones in this sample may be carry-over from other donors' samples.

V is TRBV11-2 and J is TRBJ1-2; possibly TRBD1 for D (5 bases). V gave up 2 bases and J gave up 8 bases, with 18 bases separating them. The CDR3 runs 15 residues. Per germline, CDR1 SGHAT and CDR2 FQNNGV. The CDR3 is CASSLSGQSGYGYTF. In nucleotides, the CDR3 is TGTGCCAGCAGCTTAAGTGGACAATCCGGGTACGGCTACACCTTC.

V usage is TRBV11-1 and J usage is TRBJ1-2, with 7 bases that match TRBD1. V lost 5 bases, J lost 7 bases, and 13 bases stayed unmatched. The CDR3 sequence is 15 residues long. The germline gives CDR1 SGHAT, CDR2 FQDESV (reference sequence). The CDR3, as DNA: TGTGCCAGCAGCCGACGCCCCGGGGACAGCGCTGGCTACACCTTC. Its protein is CASSRRPGDSAGYTF.

The chain carries TRBV4-3 and TRBJ2-2; 7 nucleotides line up with TRBD2. Germline V lookup: CDR1 LGHNA, CDR2 YSLEER. The CDR3 runs 14 residues. The V gene end was trimmed by 8 bases and the J gene end by 4 bases; junction bases not matched to a gene: 7. As DNA, the CDR3 is TGCGCCAGCTCAGGGAGGGAGGCCACCGGGGAGCTGTTTTTT. It is translated as CASSGREATGELFF.

This clonotype was counted between two and nine times. The chain employs TRBV12-3 or TRBV12-4 and TRBJ2-3; D not resolved. The germline V and J ends were trimmed by 5 bases and 4 bases, with 13 bases remaining between them. The CDR3 is made up of 14 amino acids. CDR3 sequence (DNA): TGTGCCAGCAGTGAATTTACGGCCGCAGATACGCAGTATTTT. Translation: CASSEFTAADTQYF.

This clonotype was counted at least ten times. J is TRBJ1-5 and V is TRBV7-2, with a possible D match to TRBD1 (5 bases). The CDR3 is 13 amino acids. The V end was cut by 6 bases, the J end by 4 bases, with 10 bases between. Germline CDR1 reads SGHTA; CDR2 reads FQGNSA. CDR3 bases: TGTGCCAGCAGTTCCGACAGAAATCAGCCCCAGCATTTT. It codes for CASSSDRNQPQHF.

This clonotype was picked up a small number of times. The chain links TRBV7-6 to TRBJ1-1; D uncertain. V lost 5 bases, J lost 7 bases, and 23 bases lay in between. Germline CDR1 and CDR2: SGHVS and FNYEAQ. The length of the CDR3 is 16 residues. The CDR3 reads CASSPTRGPSTVEAFF. Written as DNA, the CDR3 is TGTGCCAGCAGCCCGACCCGTGGCCCATCGACCGTTGAAGCTTTCTTT.

This clonotype was detected only a few times. The chain combines TRBV7-2 with TRBJ2-7; tentative D call: TRBD2 (6 bases). Germline loops: CDR1 SGHTA, CDR2 FQGNSA. Trimming removed 1 base from V and 3 bases from J, with 13 bases in between. The CDR3 loop spans 15 amino acids. The CDR3 loop reads CASSLVGSGYYEQYF. DNA of the CDR3: TGTGCCAGCAGCTTAGTGGGGAGCGGGTACTACGAGCAGTACTTC.

The CDR3 DNA reads TGCGCCAGCAGCCAAGATGGCCTTAGCAATCAGCCCCAGCATTTT. Translating gives CASSQDGLSNQPQHF. V gene TRBV4-1 combines with J gene TRBJ1-5; D gene uncertain. Germline V gives CDR1 MGHRA, CDR2 YSYEKL. The CDR3 runs to 15 residues. V dropped 0 bases and J dropped 0 bases, with 6 bases sitting between them.

The chain recombines TRBV28 with TRBJ2-5; maybe TRBD2 (5 bases). V lost 4 bases and J 6 bases, leaving 9 bases between the germline ends. The CDR3 is 12 amino acids. Germline CDR1 MDHEN, CDR2 SYDVKM. The DNA of the CDR3 is TGTGCCAGCAGTTCACCCGGGAAGACCCAGTACTTC. Residues: CASSSPGKTQYF.

The rearrangement joins TRBV28 to TRBJ1-5; D possibly corresponds to TRBD1 (6 bases). CDR1 is MDHEN, CDR2 SYDVKM, per germline. The CDR3 length is 17 residues. The ends were cut back, 2 bases at V and 6 bases at J, with 20 bases in the middle. The CDR3 spells CASSLLTAQGGRQPQHF. The DNA for the CDR3 is TGTGCCAGCAGTTTACTCACCGCACAGGGAGGGCGTCAGCCCCAGCATTTT. Full variable domain (missing parts from reference TRBV28 and TRBJ1-5): DVKVTQSSRYLVKRTGEKVFLECVQDMDHENMFWYRQDPGLGLRLIYFSYDVKMKEKGDIPEGYSVSREKKERFSLILESASTNQTSMYLCASSLLTAQGGRQPQHFGDGTRLSIL.

The rearrangement joins TRBV12-3 or TRBV12-4 to TRBJ2-2; 9 nucleotides line up with TRBD1. V was clipped by 5 bases and J by 4 bases; unmatched bases: 8. The CDR3 length is 16 residues. CDR3 protein: CASSSGQGIFTGELFF. CDR3 DNA sequence: TGTGCCAGCAGTAGTGGACAGGGGATCTTCACCGGGGAGCTGTTTTTT.

V usage is TRBV27 and J usage is TRBJ2-2, with a possible D match to TRBD1 (5 bases). CDR3 length: 16 amino acids. Trimming stripped 4 bases from V and 6 bases from J, with 18 bases between. CDR1 MNHEY and CDR2 SMNVEV come from the germline V gene (reference sequence). The CDR3 here is CASSSGGADRAGELFF. The CDR3 DNA reads as TGTGCCAGCAGTTCGGGTGGGGCGGATCGGGCCGGGGAGCTGTTTTTT.

This clonotype was observed a handful of times. CDR3 DNA sequence: TGTGCCAGCAGCCCCGCCCTGGTGGGTCAGCCCCAGCATTTT. Translation: CASSPALVGQPQHF. This rearrangement joins TRBV7-2 to TRBJ1-5; D not certain. CDR1 is SGHTA, CDR2 FQGNSA, per germline. The CDR3 spans 14 residues. V lost 5 bases, J lost 6 bases, and 14 bases lay in between.

A note on this clonotype: A much larger clone differs from this one at a single base, so this may be a read error. The chain employs TRBV5-8 and TRBJ2-5; 11 nucleotides match TRBD2. Germline lookup yields CDR1 SGHTS and CDR2 YDEGEE. The trim removed 4 bases at V and 1 base at J, leaving 3 bases unmatched. CDR3 length: 15 amino acids. DNA of the CDR3: TGTGCCAGCAGCGCCGGGACTAGCGGCCAAGAGACCCAGTACTTC. Residues: CASSAGTSGQETQYF.

This sequence joins TRBV7-2 and TRBJ2-2; TRBD2 matches at 8 bases. This CDR3 region has 15 residues. Looked up from germline, CDR1 is SGHTA and CDR2 is FQGNSA. After removal of 4 bases from V and 5 bases from J, the junction contained 6 bases not matched to a gene. The CDR3 DNA reads as TGTGCCAGCAGCTATCGGGGGGGGGATACCGGGGAGCTGTTTTTT. The encoded protein is CASSYRGGDTGELFF.

This clonotype has a handful of counts. V usage is TRBV11-2 and J usage is TRBJ2-1; 11 bases line up with TRBD2. The V and J ends lost 5 bases and 9 bases, in that order; junction bases with no gene match: 0. In germline, CDR1 is SGHAT, CDR2 FQNNGV. CDR3 length: 12 amino acids. The CDR3 here is CASSGTSGEQFF. The CDR3 bases are TGTGCCAGCAGCGGGACTAGCGGTGAGCAGTTCTTC.

The chain couples TRBV2 to TRBJ1-2; D is undetermined. CDR1 SNHLY and CDR2 FYNNEI come from the germline V gene. This CDR3 region has 13 residues. The V end was cut by 10 bases, the J end by 7 bases, with 19 bases between. CDR3 sequence reads: CAINNGRRAGYTF. DNA of the CDR3: TGTGCCATCAACAACGGACGGAGGGCTGGCTACACCTTC.

This sequence joins TRBV20-1 and TRBJ2-1, with 8 positions matching TRBD2. Trimming removed 3 bases from V and 6 bases from J; junction bases left unmatched: 10. The germline gives CDR1 DFQATT, CDR2 SNEGSKA (reference sequence). The length of the CDR3 is 15 residues. The CDR3 DNA sequence: TGCAGTGCTAGCAGAACCGGGACTAGGTTCAATGAGCAGTTCTTC. Its protein product is CSASRTGTRFNEQFF.

The chain combines TRBV20-1 with TRBJ1-3; D ambiguous. The ends were cut back, 4 bases at V and 5 bases at J, with 18 bases in the middle. The CDR3 spans 15 residues. Germline lookup yields CDR1 DFQATT and CDR2 SNEGSKA (reference sequence). CDR3 sequence reads: CSATFYSPGRNTIYF. The CDR3, as DNA: TGCAGTGCTACTTTCTATTCGCCAGGCCGAAACACCATATATTTT.

Only a few counts were recorded for this clonotype. The CDR3 sequence: CASRETVSSEQFF. CDR3 coding DNA: TGTGCCAGCAGGGAGACGGTCTCTAGTGAGCAGTTCTTC. The chain combines TRBV6-6 with TRBJ2-1, with D unclear. CDR1 is MNHNY, CDR2 SVGAGI, per germline (reference sequence). CDR3 size: 13 residues. V was pared by 6 bases and J by 9 bases, with 15 bases between.

The genes are TRBV11-2 and TRBJ2-1, with 10 nucleotides matching TRBD2. The CDR3 extends over 15 amino acids. CDR1 and CDR2 (germline): SGHAT, FQNNGV. Losses at the gene ends were 5 bases for V and 5 bases for J; bases not matched to a gene: 6. The CDR3 DNA sequence: TGTGCCAGCAGCCGGGGACTAGCGAGGAACAATGAGCAGTTCTTC. Residues: CASSRGLARNNEQFF. The full variable domain, with the rest looked up from reference TRBV11-2 and TRBJ2-1, is EAGVAQSPRYKIIEKRQSVAFWCNPISGHATLYWYQQILGQGPKLLIQFQNNGVVDDSQLPKDRFSAERLKGVDSTLKIQPAKLEDSAVYLCASSRGLARNNEQFFGPGTRLTVL.

This clonotype has more than one count but fewer than ten. The chain's CDR3 is CASSGHLRGGSDTQYF. The CDR3 DNA follows: TGTGCCAGCAGCGGACACCTGAGGGGGGGGTCGGATACGCAGTATTTT. J is TRBJ2-3 and V is TRBV5-4, with D possibly matching TRBD2 (7 bases). Per the germline V gene, CDR1 is SGHNT and CDR2 is YYREEE (reference sequence). The V gene lost 4 bases and the J gene lost 6 bases, with 21 bases spanning the gap. This CDR3 is built from 16 residues.